Each of the 11 T cell receptor beta chains below was sequenced from the same sample in a study of regulatory T cells in long-lasting Graves disease (dated by TCRdb to the early 2020s). The sample's time point label, decoded: newly diagnosed GD, antithyroid drugs for less than 3 months. For both TCR sequencing and RNA sequencing, RNA was extracted from PBMCs using TRIzol. Library preparation was by multiplex PCR. Sequencing relied on an Illumina HiSeq 4000. iRepertoire HTBI primers and Arm-PCR amplification of CDR3 regions were used to construct TCR beta libraries. TCRdb trimmed public reads at Q25 via fastp, called clones via MiXCR and kept in-frame beta chains. Rows are combined by CDR3 protein, so each entry shows the most common genes and DNA. The sample profile shows about 300,000 distinct CDR3 sequences; over 15% of them were found once. 35% to 45% of the sample rests with the top ten. This sample comprised peripheral blood mononuclear cells (PBMCs), obtained at new diagnosis, from a patient treated with antithyroid drugs. Receptors were obtained from a female donor with Graves disease.

With regard to this clonotype: A far larger clone is off by one base, so a read error is likely. The chain couples TRBV12-3 or TRBV12-4 to TRBJ2-1, with D possibly called TRBD1 or TRBD2 (5 bases each). The length of the CDR3 is 14 residues. Trimming left V 6 bases short and J 10 bases short, with 19 bases between. The CDR3 loop reads CASRRDPSSYEQFF. The CDR3 bases are TGTGCCAGCAGAAGGGACCCTAGCTCCTACGAGCAGTTCTTC.

J is TRBJ2-7 and V is TRBV28, with 9 bases lining up with TRBD1. The J segment lost 2 bases and the V segment lost 6 bases, leaving 11 bases of the junction unmatched. This CDR3 comprises 16 residues. Germline CDR1 is MDHEN and CDR2 is SYDVKM. CDR3 nucleotide sequence: TGTGCCAGCAGACAGGCCTCGGGACAGGGTACCTACGAGCAGTACTTC. It codes for CASRQASGQGTYEQYF.

This clonotype was detected ten times or more. J is TRBJ1-2 and V is TRBV10-3; 8 bases align to TRBD1. Trimming at V came to 0 bases and at J to 2 bases, leaving 11 bases not matched to a gene. This CDR3 is 18 amino acids long. From germline, CDR1 is ENHRY and CDR2 SYGVKD. CDR3 loop: CAISESYLRTGTNYGYTF. Written as DNA, the CDR3 is TGTGCCATCAGTGAGTCTTACCTGAGGACAGGGACCAACTATGGCTACACCTTC.

The V gene is TRBV12-5, the J gene TRBJ1-5; TRBD1 matches at 8 bases. Per the germline V gene, CDR1 is LGHNT and CDR2 is FRNRAP. V lost 1 base, J lost 4 bases, and 6 bases stayed unmatched. The CDR3 loop spans 16 amino acids. Here the CDR3 DNA reads TGTGCTAGTGGTTTGGGAGACAGGGGCCGAAATCAGCCCCAGCATTTT. Translation gives CASGLGDRGRNQPQHF.

This chain links TRBV20-1 with TRBJ2-3; 8 nucleotides line up with TRBD2. CDR3 size: 14 residues. V lost 3 bases and J lost 5; bases outside the gene matches: 7. The V gene's germline CDR1 is DFQATT and CDR2 SNEGSKA (reference sequence). The CDR3 is CSASGREVIDTQYF. The CDR3 nucleotides read TGCAGTGCTAGCGGGCGGGAGGTAATAGATACGCAGTATTTT.

This clonotype has at least ten counts. V is TRBV19 and J is TRBJ2-1; 9 bases align to TRBD1. The V gene end was trimmed by 5 bases and the J gene end by 9 bases; junction bases not matched to a gene: 8. Germline V gene data show CDR1 as LNHDA and CDR2 as SQIVND (reference sequence). This CDR3 has 14 amino acids. The CDR3 loop reads CASSWDRDLTEQFF. CDR3 coding DNA: TGTGCCAGTAGTTGGGACAGGGACCTAACTGAGCAGTTCTTC. Full variable domain (outside the CDR3, taken from reference TRBV19 and TRBJ2-1): DGGITQSPKYLFRKEGQNVTLSCEQNLNHDAMYWYRQDPGQGLRLIYYSQIVNDFQKGDIAEGYSVSREKKESFPLTVTSAQKNPTAFYLCASSWDRDLTEQFFGPGTRLTVL.

This clonotype occurred many times. The chain recombines TRBV10-1 with TRBJ2-5; TRBD2 aligns across 9 bases. The CDR3 is made up of 13 amino acids. The germline V gene encodes CDR1 WNHNN and CDR2 SYGVQD (reference sequence). The ends lost 8 bases at V and 5 bases at J; junction bases unmatched: 6. This chain's CDR3 is CASALAGMETQYF. CDR3 bases: TGCGCCAGCGCTCTAGCGGGAATGGAGACCCAGTACTTC.

This clonotype has at least ten counts. The CDR3 region has the DNA TGTGCCAGCACCTTCGGGGGTCAGCCCCAGCATTTT. Translation gives CASTFGGQPQHF. V and J are TRBV12-3 or TRBV12-4 and TRBJ1-5, with a weak D call TRBD1 (5 bases). With 7 bases removed from V and 6 bases from J, the gap between germline ends came to 10 bases. CDR3 length equals 12 residues.

This clonotype was recorded at least ten times. The chain carries TRBV6-1 and TRBJ1-4; unclear D gene. V was shortened by 6 bases and J by 8 bases, with 7 bases between the two germline ends. Germline V gene lookup returns CDR1 MNHNS and CDR2 SASEGT. This CDR3 has 11 residues. CDR3 sequence: CASRVGEKLFF. CDR3 coding DNA: TGTGCCAGCAGGGTTGGAGAAAAACTGTTTTTT.

This clonotype has ten or more counts. The rearrangement links TRBV5-1 to TRBJ2-7; weak D call: TRBD1 (5 bases). The V gene lost 4 bases and the J gene lost 0 bases, with 11 bases spanning the gap. Germline V gene data show CDR1 as SGHRS and CDR2 as YFSETQ. The CDR3 covers 14 residues. As DNA, the CDR3 is TGCGCCAGCAGCGCCCAACAGGACTCCTACGAGCAGTACTTC. It encodes CASSAQQDSYEQYF.

This clonotype was recorded at least ten times. V gene TRBV3-1 combines with J gene TRBJ1-6, with 7 bases lining up with TRBD1. V lost 4 bases and J lost 7; bases outside the gene matches: 10. CDR3 length: 16 amino acids. Germline V gives CDR1 LGHDT, CDR2 YNNKEL (reference sequence). In nucleotides, the CDR3 is TGTGCCAGCAGCCGGCTGATTACCAGGGGGAATTCACCCCTCCACTTT. It yields the protein CASSRLITRGNSPLHF.